The rows below give T cell receptor beta chains drawn from one sample of a study of CXCR3-negative and CXCR3-positive naive CD8 T cells. TCRdb reprocessed the 5' RACE reads, with one entry per CDR3 protein and no DNA. The sample's table shows about 63,000 distinct CDR3 sequences. The specimen sequenced was naive CXCR3+ CD8+ T cells from blood. These receptors were obtained from a human donor in good health. Some clones in this sample may be carry-over from other donors' samples. Each CDR3 is given with its conserved first and last residue.

v_gene: TRBV7-2
len: 14
j_gene: TRBJ2-7
CDR3aa: CASSLHPFSYEQYF

v_gene: TRBV7-3
len: 16
j_gene: TRBJ2-2
CDR3aa: CASSLTGGRVAGELFF

v_gene: TRBV29-1
len: 13
j_gene: TRBJ2-3
CDR3aa: CSGVPASTDTQYF

v_gene: TRBV28
len: 14
j_gene: TRBJ2-3
CDR3aa: CAIQRGQTTDTQYF

v_gene: TRBV28
len: 14
j_gene: TRBJ2-1
CDR3aa: CASGGQGLLNEQFF

v_gene: TRBV29-1
len: 14
j_gene: TRBJ1-2
CDR3aa: CSVPQGGGLYGYTF

v_gene: TRBV7-2
len: 11
j_gene: TRBJ2-7
CDR3aa: CASSLSHEQYF

v_gene: TRBV29-1
len: 16
j_gene: TRBJ2-2
CDR3aa: CSVRTGTGRLYGELFF

v_gene: TRBV7-7
len: 15
j_gene: TRBJ2-5
CDR3aa: CASSLVVSPQETQYF

v_gene: TRBV6-2/TRBV6-3
len: 15
j_gene: TRBJ1-5
CDR3aa: CASSYSGGSNQPQHF

v_gene: TRBV7-6
len: 14
j_gene: TRBJ1-2
CDR3aa: CASSFSQGEYGYTF

v_gene: TRBV14
len: 14
j_gene: TRBJ2-1
CDR3aa: CASSPPGQYNEQFF

v_gene: TRBV13
len: 15
j_gene: TRBJ1-4
CDR3aa: CASSTYSPTNEKLFF

v_gene: TRBV4-2
len: 18
j_gene: TRBJ2-1
CDR3aa: CASSQDPDPATLYNEQFF

v_gene: TRBV7-2
len: 14
j_gene: TRBJ2-5
CDR3aa: CARSWGLVQETQYF